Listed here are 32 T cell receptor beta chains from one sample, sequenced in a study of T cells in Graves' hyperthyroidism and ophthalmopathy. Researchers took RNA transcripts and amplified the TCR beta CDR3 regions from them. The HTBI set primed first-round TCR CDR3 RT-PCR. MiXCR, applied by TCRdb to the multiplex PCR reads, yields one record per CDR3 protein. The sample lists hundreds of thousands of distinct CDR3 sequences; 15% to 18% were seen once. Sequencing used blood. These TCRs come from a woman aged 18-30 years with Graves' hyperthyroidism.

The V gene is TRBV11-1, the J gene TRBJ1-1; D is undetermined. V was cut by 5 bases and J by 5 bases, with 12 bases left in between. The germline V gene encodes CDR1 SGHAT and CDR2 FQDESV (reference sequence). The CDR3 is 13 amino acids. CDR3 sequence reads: CASSPLPGTEAFF. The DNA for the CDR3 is TGTGCCAGCAGCCCACTGCCCGGTACTGAAGCTTTCTTT. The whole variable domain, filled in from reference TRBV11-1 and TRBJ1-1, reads EAEVAQSPRYKITEKSQAVAFWCDPISGHATLYWYRQILGQGPELLVQFQDESVVDDSQLPKDRFSAERLKGVDSTLKIQPAELGDSAMYLCASSPLPGTEAFFGQGTRLTVV.

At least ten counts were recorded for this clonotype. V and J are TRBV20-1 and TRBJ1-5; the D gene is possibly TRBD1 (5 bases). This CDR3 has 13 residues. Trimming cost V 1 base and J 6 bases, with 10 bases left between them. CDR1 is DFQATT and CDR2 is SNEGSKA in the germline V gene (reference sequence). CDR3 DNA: TGCAGTGCTAGAGGGGACGGCACTCAGCCCCAGCATTTT. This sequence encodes CSARGDGTQPQHF.

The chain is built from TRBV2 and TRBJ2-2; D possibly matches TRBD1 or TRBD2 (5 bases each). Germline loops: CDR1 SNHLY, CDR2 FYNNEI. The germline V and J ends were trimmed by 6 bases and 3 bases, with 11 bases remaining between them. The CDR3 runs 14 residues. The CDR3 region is CASRGTAYTGELFF. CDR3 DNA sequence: TGTGCCAGCAGGGGGACGGCGTACACCGGGGAGCTGTTTTTT.

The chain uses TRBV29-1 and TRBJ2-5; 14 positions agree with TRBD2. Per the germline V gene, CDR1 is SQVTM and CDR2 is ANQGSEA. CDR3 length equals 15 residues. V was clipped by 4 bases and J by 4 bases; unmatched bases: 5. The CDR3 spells CSVAGLAGVGETQYF. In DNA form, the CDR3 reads TGCAGCGTTGCGGGACTAGCGGGAGTGGGAGAGACCCAGTACTTC.

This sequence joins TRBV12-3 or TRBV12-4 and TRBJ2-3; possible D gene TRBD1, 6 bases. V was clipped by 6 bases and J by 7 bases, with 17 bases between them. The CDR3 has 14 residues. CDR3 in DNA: TGTGCCAGCAGCCCTATCACAGGGAGATATACGCAGTATTTT. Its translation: CASSPITGRYTQYF.

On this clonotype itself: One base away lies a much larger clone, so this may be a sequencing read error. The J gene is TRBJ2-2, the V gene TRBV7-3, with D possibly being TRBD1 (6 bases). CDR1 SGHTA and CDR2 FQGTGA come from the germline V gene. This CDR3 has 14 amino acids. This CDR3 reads CASSRLQGTGEPFF. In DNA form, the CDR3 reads TGTGCCAGCAGCCGTTTACAGGGTACCGGGGAGCCGTTTTTT. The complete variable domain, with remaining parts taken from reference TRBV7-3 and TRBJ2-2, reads GAGVSQTPSNKVTEKGKYVELRCDPISGHTALYWYRQSLGQGPEFLIYFQGTGAADDSGLPNDRFFAVRPEGSVSTLKIQRTERGDSAVYLCASSRLQGTGEPFFGEGSRLTVL.

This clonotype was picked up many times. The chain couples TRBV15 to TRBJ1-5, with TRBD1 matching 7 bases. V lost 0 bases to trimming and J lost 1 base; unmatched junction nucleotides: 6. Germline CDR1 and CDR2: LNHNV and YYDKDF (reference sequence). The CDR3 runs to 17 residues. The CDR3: CATSRDDTGVSNQPQHF. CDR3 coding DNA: TGTGCCACCAGCAGAGACGATACAGGGGTCAGCAATCAGCCCCAGCATTTT.

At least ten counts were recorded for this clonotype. The CDR3 DNA sequence: TGTGCCAGCAGCCGAGTCGGACATATGAACACTGAAGCTTTCTTT. It is translated as CASSRVGHMNTEAFF. The chain joins TRBV14 to TRBJ1-1; D might be TRBD1 (5 bases). V lost 4 bases to trimming and J lost 0 bases, with 12 bases between them. CDR1 is SGHDN, CDR2 FVKESK, per germline. The CDR3 has 15 residues.

The CDR3 protein is CASSLWAVSYEQYF. CDR3 DNA: TGTGCCAGCAGTTTATGGGCGGTCTCCTACGAGCAGTACTTC. The genes are TRBV28 and TRBJ2-7; D ambiguous. This CDR3 comprises 14 residues. Germline CDR1 reads MDHEN; CDR2 reads SYDVKM. V was clipped by 0 bases and J by 0 bases, with 6 bases between them.

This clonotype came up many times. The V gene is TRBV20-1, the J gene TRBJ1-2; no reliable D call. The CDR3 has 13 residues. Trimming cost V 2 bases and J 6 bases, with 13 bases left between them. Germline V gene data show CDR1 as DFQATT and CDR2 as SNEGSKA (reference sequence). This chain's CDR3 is CSARPERGDGYTF. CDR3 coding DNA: TGCAGTGCTAGACCCGAGAGAGGAGATGGCTACACCTTC.

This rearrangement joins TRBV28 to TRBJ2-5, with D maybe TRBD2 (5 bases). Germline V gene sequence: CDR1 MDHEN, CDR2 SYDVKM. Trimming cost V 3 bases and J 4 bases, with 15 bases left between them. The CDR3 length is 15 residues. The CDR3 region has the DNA TGTGCCAGCAGTTTTGAGACTCGCCGGGGAGAGACCCAGTACTTC. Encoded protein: CASSFETRRGETQYF.

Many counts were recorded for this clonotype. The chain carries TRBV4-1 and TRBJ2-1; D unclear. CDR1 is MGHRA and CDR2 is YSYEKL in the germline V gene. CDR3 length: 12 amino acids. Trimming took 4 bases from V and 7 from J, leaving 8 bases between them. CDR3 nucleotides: TGCGCCAGCAGCCCTACGACGAATGAGCAGTTCTTC. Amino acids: CASSPTTNEQFF.

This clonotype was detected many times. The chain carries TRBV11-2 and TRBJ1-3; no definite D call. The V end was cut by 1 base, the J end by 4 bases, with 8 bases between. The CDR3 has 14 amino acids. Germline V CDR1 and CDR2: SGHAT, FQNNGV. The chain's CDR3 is CASSLVGSGNTIYF. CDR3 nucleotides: TGTGCCAGCAGCTTAGTGGGTTCGGGAAACACCATATATTTT.

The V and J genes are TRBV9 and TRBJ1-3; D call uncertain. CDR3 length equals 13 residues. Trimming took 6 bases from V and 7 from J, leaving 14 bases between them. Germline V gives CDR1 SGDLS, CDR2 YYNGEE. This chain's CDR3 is CASTTGTRNTIYF. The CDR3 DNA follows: TGTGCCAGCACCACGGGTACTCGTAACACCATATATTTT.

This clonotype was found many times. CDR3 nucleotides: TGTGCCAGCAGTGAGGGCAGGGGCGTCCTCTACGAGCAGTACTTC. Translating it yields CASSEGRGVLYEQYF. This chain connects TRBV2 to TRBJ2-7; D is perhaps TRBD1 (6 bases). Per germline, CDR1 SNHLY and CDR2 FYNNEI. The CDR3 spans 15 residues. Trimming removed 3 bases at V and 3 bases at J, with 15 bases between. Full variable domain (remainder filled in from reference TRBV2 and TRBJ2-7): EPEVTQTPSHQVTQMGQEVILRCVPISNHLYFYWYRQILGQKVEFLVSFYNNEISEKSEIFDDQFSVERPDGSNFTLKIRSTKLEDSAMYFCASSEGRGVLYEQYFGPGTRLTVT.

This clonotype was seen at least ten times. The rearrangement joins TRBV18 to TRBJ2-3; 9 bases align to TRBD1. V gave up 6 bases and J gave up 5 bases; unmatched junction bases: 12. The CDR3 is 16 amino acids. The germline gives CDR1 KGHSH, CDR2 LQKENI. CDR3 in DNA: TGTGCCAGCTCGCGGGACAGGGAAAGAACCTTAGATACGCAGTATTTT. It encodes CASSRDRERTLDTQYF.

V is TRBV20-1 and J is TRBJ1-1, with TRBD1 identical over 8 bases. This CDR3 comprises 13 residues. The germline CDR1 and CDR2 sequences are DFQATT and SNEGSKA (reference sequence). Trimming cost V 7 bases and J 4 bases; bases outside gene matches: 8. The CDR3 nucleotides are TGCAGTGTTCCAACAGGGGGGCGCACTGAAGCTTTCTTT. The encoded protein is CSVPTGGRTEAFF.

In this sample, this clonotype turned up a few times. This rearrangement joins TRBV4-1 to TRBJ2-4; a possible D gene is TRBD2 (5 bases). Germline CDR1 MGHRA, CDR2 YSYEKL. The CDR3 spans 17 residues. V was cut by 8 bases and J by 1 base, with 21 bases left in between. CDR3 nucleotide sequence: TGCGCCAGCTCCAAGGGAGCAGTGAGAAGTGCCAAAAACATTCAGTACTTC. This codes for CASSKGAVRSAKNIQYF.

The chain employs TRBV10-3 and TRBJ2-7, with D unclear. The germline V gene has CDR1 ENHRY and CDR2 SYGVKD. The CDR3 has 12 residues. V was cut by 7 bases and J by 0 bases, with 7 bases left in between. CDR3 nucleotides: TGTGCCATCACAGGTAGCTCCTACGAGCAGTACTTC. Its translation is CAITGSSYEQYF.

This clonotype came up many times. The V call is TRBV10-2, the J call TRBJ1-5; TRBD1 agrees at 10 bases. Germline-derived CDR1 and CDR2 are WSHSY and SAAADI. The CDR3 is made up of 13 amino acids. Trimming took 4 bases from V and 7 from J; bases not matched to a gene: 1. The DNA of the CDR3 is TGCGCCAGCAGTGGACAGGGGGCCCAGCCCCAGCATTTT. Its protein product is CASSGQGAQPQHF.

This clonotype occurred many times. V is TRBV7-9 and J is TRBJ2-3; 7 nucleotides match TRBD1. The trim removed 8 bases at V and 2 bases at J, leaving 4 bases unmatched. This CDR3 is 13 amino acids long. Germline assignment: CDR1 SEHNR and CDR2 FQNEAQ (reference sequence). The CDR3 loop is CASHRGDTDTQYF. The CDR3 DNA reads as TGTGCCAGCCACAGGGGAGACACAGATACGCAGTATTTT.

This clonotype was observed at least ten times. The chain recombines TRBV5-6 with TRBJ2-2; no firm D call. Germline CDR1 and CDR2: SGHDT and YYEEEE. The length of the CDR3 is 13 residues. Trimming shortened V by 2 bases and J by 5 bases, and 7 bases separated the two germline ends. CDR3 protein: CASSFLGTGELFF. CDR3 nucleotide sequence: TGTGCCAGCAGCTTTCTGGGGACCGGGGAGCTGTTTTTT.

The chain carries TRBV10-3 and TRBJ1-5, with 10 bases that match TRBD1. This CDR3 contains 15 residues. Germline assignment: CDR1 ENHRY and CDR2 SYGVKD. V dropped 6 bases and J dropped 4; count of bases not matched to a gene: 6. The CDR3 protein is CAIRSGTGDNQPQHF. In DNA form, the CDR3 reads TGTGCCATCAGGTCCGGGACAGGGGATAATCAGCCCCAGCATTTT.

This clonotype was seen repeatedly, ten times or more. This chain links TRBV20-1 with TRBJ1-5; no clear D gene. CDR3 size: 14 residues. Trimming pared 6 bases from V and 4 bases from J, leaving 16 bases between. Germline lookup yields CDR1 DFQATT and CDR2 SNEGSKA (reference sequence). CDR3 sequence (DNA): TGCAGTGCATATTTGGGCCAACAAAATCAGCCCCAGCATTTT. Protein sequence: CSAYLGQQNQPQHF.

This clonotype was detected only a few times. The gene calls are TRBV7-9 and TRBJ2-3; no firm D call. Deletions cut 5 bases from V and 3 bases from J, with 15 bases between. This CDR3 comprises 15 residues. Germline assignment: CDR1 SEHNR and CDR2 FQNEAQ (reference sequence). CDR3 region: CASSPAVWVTDTQYF. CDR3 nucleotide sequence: TGTGCCAGCAGCCCGGCGGTTTGGGTGACAGATACGCAGTATTTT.

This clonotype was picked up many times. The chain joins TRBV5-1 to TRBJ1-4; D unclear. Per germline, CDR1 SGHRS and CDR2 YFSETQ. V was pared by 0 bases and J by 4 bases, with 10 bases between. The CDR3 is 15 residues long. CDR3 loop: CASSLDGRFNEKLFF. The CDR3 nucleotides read TGCGCCAGCAGCTTGGATGGCAGATTTAATGAAAAACTGTTTTTT.

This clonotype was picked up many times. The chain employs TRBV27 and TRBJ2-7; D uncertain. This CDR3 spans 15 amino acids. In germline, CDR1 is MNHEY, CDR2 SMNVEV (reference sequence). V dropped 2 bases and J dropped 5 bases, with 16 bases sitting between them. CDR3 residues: CASSLEGPGLHEQYF. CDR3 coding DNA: TGTGCCAGCAGTTTAGAAGGTCCGGGTCTCCACGAGCAGTACTTC.

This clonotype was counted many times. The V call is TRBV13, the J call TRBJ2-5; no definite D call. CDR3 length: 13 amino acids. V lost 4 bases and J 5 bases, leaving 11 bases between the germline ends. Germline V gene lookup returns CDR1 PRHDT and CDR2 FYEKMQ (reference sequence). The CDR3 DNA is TGTGCCAGCAGCTCCGAACCAAAGGAGACCCAGTACTTC. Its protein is CASSSEPKETQYF.

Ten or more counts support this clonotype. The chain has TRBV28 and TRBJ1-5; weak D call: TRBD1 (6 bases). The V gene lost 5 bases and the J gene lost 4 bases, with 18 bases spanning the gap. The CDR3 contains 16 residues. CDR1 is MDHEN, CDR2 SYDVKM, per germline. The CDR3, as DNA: TGTGCCAGCAGTCCACCTCCCGGACAGCCGAATCAGCCCCAGCATTTT. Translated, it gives CASSPPPGQPNQPQHF.

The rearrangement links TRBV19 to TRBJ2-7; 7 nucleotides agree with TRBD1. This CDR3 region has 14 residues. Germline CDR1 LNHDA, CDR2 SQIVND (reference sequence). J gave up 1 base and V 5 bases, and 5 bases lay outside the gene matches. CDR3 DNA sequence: TGTGCCAGTAGTCCCAGGGGACAGTCCTACGAGCAGTACTTC. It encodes CASSPRGQSYEQYF.

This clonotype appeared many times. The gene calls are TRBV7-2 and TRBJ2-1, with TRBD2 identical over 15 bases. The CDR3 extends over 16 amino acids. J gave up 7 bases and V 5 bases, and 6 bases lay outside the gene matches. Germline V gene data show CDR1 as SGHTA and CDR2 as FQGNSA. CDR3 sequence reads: CASSPGTSGGQNEQFF. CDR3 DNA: TGTGCCAGCAGCCCAGGGACTAGCGGGGGGCAAAATGAGCAGTTCTTC.

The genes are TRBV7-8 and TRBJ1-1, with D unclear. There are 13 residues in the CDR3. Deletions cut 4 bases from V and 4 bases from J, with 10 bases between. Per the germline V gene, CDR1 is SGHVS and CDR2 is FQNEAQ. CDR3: CASSSGNPTEAFF. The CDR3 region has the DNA TGTGCCAGCAGCTCTGGTAATCCCACTGAAGCTTTCTTT.